A single sample gave rise to the 6 T cell receptor beta chains below, sequenced in a study of beta chain features in type 1 diabetes. Overall study findings and caveats: Type 1 diabetes patients had TCRB CDR3s that were shorter (moderately but significantly so) in all four CD4+ subsets.

Their antigen targets remain unknown. The authors reverse transcribed all of the isolated RNA, so sequencing captured expressed TCRB transcripts. This table comes from immunoSEQ multiplex PCR, and its TCRdb copy is limited to in-frame clones, with some not included. This table has about 190,000 clones, approximately 8.1% appearing once. The specimen sequenced was central memory CD4+ T cells from blood. These receptors were collected from a woman in her 40s with type 1 diabetes.

This clone has a handful of counts. J is TRBJ1-3 and V is TRBV13; D is undetermined. The CDR3 contains 13 residues. V dropped 3 bases and J dropped 4 bases, with 7 bases sitting between them. The germline gives CDR1 PRHDT, CDR2 FYEKMQ (reference sequence). CDR3 protein: CASSFMRGNTIYF. CDR3 nucleotide sequence: TGTGCCAGCAGCTTTATGAGGGGAAACACCATATATTTT.

This clone was seen ten or more times. The chain carries TRBV7-2 and TRBJ1-2; 9 bases fit TRBD1. V shed 7 bases and J 8 bases; nucleotides not matched to a gene: 11. The CDR3 sequence is 14 residues long. Germline CDR1 SGHTA, CDR2 FQGNSA. Here the CDR3 reads CASTTGTGSVGYTF. The CDR3 nucleotides are TGTGCCAGCACGACCGGGACAGGGTCCGTCGGCTACACCTTC.

This clone came up many times. V gene TRBV7-9 combines with J gene TRBJ2-5; the D gene is possibly TRBD2 (6 bases). The V gene lost 7 bases and the J gene lost 4 bases, with 16 bases spanning the gap. The CDR3 loop spans 14 amino acids. Germline V lookup: CDR1 SEHNR, CDR2 FQNEAQ (reference sequence). Here the CDR3 reads CASNGAGRGETQYF. The CDR3 coding sequence is TGTGCCAGCAACGGGGCAGGGCGGGGAGAGACCCAGTACTTC.

This clone has a handful of counts. This chain joins TRBV7-2 and TRBJ2-3, with D possibly matching TRBD1 (8 bases). Germline V gives CDR1 SGHTA, CDR2 FQGNSA. Trimming took off 5 bases at V and 2 bases at J, with 14 bases between the two ends. The CDR3 is 15 residues long. The DNA of the CDR3 is TGTGCCAGCAGCCTACAGGGGGGGCACACAGATACGCAGTATTTT. Translating it yields CASSLQGGHTDTQYF. The entire variable domain, with the rest obtained from reference TRBV7-2 and TRBJ2-3, is as follows: GAGVSQSPSNKVTEKGKDVELRCDPISGHTALYWYRQSLGQGLEFLIYFQGNSAPDKSGLPSDRFSAERTGGSVSTLTIQRTQQEDSAVYLCASSLQGGHTDTQYFGPGTRLTVL.

The genes are TRBV4-1 and TRBJ2-3, with 7 positions matching TRBD1. This CDR3 comprises 15 residues. CDR1 and CDR2 (germline): MGHRA, YSYEKL. Trimming took 4 bases from V and 3 from J; bases not matched to a gene: 7. CDR3 sequence (DNA): TGCGCCAGCAGCCCCCACGGGACAGCTACAGATACGCAGTATTTT. Its translation is CASSPHGTATDTQYF.

The chain joins TRBV19 to TRBJ1-2; 7 bases are a match to TRBD1. Trimming took 10 bases from V and 3 from J; bases not matched to a gene: 2. Germline loops: CDR1 LNHDA, CDR2 SQIVND (reference sequence). The CDR3 consists of 11 residues. The CDR3 region has the DNA TGTGCCATAGGACAGGACTATGGCTACACCTTC. Translation: CAIGQDYGYTF. The variable domain in full, completed from reference TRBV19 and TRBJ1-2, reads DGGITQSPKYLFRKEGQNVTLSCEQNLNHDAMYWYRQDPGQGLRLIYYSQIVNDFQKGDIAEGYSVSREKKESFPLTVTSAQKNPTAFYLCAIGQDYGYTFGSGTRLTVV.